The entry that follows covers one T cell receptor beta chain sequence. Authors' data handling: Counts of nucleated cells, estimated from reference gene primer amplification, were obtained. Sequenced by immunoSEQ multiplex PCR; TCRdb stores in-frame clones only, minus some. D and trimming come from the DNA, and the V and J calls and clone size come from that table. The sample lists some 83,000 clones, approximately 88% occurring once. Trimming removed 6 bases from V and 0 bases from J, with 10 bases in between. The CDR3 has 13 amino acids. The germline CDR1 and CDR2 sequences are SQVTM and ANQGSEA. The data belong to a study of blood T cell repertoires in COVID-19.

This TCR was sampled from a man aged 55-75 years with acute or convalescent COVID-19. The V gene is TRBV29-1, the J gene TRBJ2-3, with D possibly TRBD2 on 5 matching bases. Sequencing input: peripheral blood. CDR3: CSVASISTDTQYF. In DNA, the CDR3 is TGCAGCGTCGCTAGCATTAGCACAGATACGCAGTATTTT.